This T cell receptor beta chain is drawn from a study of T cell responses to AZD1222 COVID-19 vaccine (dated by TCRdb to the early 2020s). At the level of the whole study: AZD1222 recipients with second doses at about 4 weeks or about 12 weeks were pooled, because spike-specific TCR depth and breadth did not differ between schedules. TCR sequencing covered roughly 230 trial participants: 207 given two doses of AZD1222 and 26 given two doses of MenACWY control vaccine. Trial participants were enrolled into age subgroups of 18-55, 56-69 and 70-plus years, which contained around 150, 29 and 61 TCR-sequenced participants, respectively.

From cysteine to phenylalanine, the CDR3 is 12 amino acids long. Only the CDR3 part of the read is kept: 36 bases, read in frame from the first base. The germline V gene supplies CDR1 MNHEY and CDR2 SVGAGI. The CDR3 regions of human TCRbeta chains were analyzed by immunosequencing. In the paper's pipeline: TCRs in the repertoires were compared against a reference library of SARS-CoV-2-specific TCRs that had been generated with the MIRA antigen-specificity platform. Breadth was defined as the fraction of unique TCRs that were SARS-CoV-2-associated. Depth was defined as the fraction of total T cells that were SARS-CoV-2-associated. Using the MIRA data, each spike-specific TCR was mapped to the spike region that the TCR reacts to and placed in a CD4 or CD8 class. Log10-transformed breadth and depth values were compared by one-way ANOVA with Sidak's multiple comparisons tests. TCRdb carries this immuneACCESS record with in-frame sequences only. Its versions omit some clonotypes, under half of them owing to an unresolved V gene in the studies checked, with the rest unexplained. V, J and clone size are taken as reported in that table, and D and trimming were inferred from the DNA itself. In all, the sample holds fewer than 180,000 clones, and around 94% of those were seen once. The ten largest clones represent over 1% of the sample.

Points on this clone: There is no known antigen for this receptor. No quality values exist for individual bases; no much larger clone is one base distant.

What this sample's time point label stands for: baseline before first vaccination. Samples from vaccinated people were obtained from the UK trials COV001 and COV002, which included a single-blind randomized controlled phase 2/3 trial of AZD1222 (ChAdOx1 nCoV-19) in healthy adults. Trial participant PBMC samples were collected at day 0 and day 28 after the second dose for TCRbeta chain sequencing. General conclusions and limits of the study: Reportedly, almost half of the unique spike-specific TCRs recognized epitopes lying outside the regions that are mutated in the B.1.351 and B.1.1.7 variants. Because no day 14 peak-response samples were available, repertoires were characterized only after the peak T cell response. Spike-specific TCR breadth and depth rose significantly after two AZD1222 doses compared with day 0 and with MenACWY recipients. Vaccine-associated CD4 TCRs spanned the whole spike protein, with dominant responses in regions 160-218 and 743-854. In the small 56-69-year group, the increase in depth fell short of significance, most likely because of low power. Conclusions about previously exposed vaccinees are limited because only 5 or 6 AZD1222 recipients were SARS-CoV-2 seropositive at baseline. Participants were mostly white British and included more females than males, and it was suggested by the authors that clonal diversity may have been underestimated.

Sequenced here: peripheral blood, sampled on day 0 of AZD1222 vaccination. This sequence originates from an adult in good health. This chain is built from TRBV6-5 and TRBJ1-1; 7 junctional bases match TRBD1. This receptor has the CDR3 CATGTANTEAFF. The nucleotides read TGTGCGACAGGGACAGCGAACACTGAAGCTTTCTTT.